A selection of T cell receptor beta chains follows, all from one sample in a study of control samples from healthy donors and cancer patients. Assay used: immunoSEQ multiplex PCR; TCRdb lists only in-frame clones, some missing. This table holds 55,000 to 80,000 clones, 89% found once. Sequenced: PBMCs. The receptors shown here come from a man in his 60s with colorectal cancer. Both conserved end residues are part of each CDR3. A D gene is named only where the DNA matches it firmly. Some rows mark clone size as missing; the rest say once, few, many or name a class of expanded clone.

d_call	clone_size	v_call	j_call	cdr3_aa	cdr3_nt
TRBD1	NA	TRBV6-5	TRBJ2-7	CASRAGQGAYEQYF	TGTGCCAGCAGGGCGGGACAGGGGGCCTACGAGCAGTACTTC
NA	NA	TRBV7-3	TRBJ1-1	CASSLQGGTEAFF	TGTGCCAGCAGCTTACAGGGAGGAACTGAAGCTTTCTTT
TRBD2	NA	TRBV6-5	TRBJ2-5	CASMGGEETQYF	TGTGCCAGCATGGGGGGGGAAGAGACCCAGTACTTC
NA	NA	TRBV7-2	TRBJ1-4	CASSPNGLREKLFF	TGTGCCAGCAGCCCTAACGGTCTGAGGGAAAAACTGTTTTTT
TRBD1	NA	TRBV4-1	TRBJ2-7	CASSQGADRVHF	TGCGCCAGCAGCCAAGGGGCGGACAGGGTACACTTC
TRBD1	NA	TRBV6-5	TRBJ1-1	CASSSLPRGETEAFF	TGTGCCAGCAGCAGCCTTCCCAGGGGGGAGACTGAAGCTTTCTTT
NA	few	TRBV7-6	TRBJ2-7	CASSLGTDGGPYEQYF	TGTGCCAGCAGCTTAGGGACGGACGGGGGCCCGTACGAGCAGTACTTC
TRBD2	NA	TRBV19	TRBJ2-7	CASSHAGTSGGRSYEQYF	TGTGCCAGTAGCCATGCCGGGACTAGCGGGGGGCGCTCCTACGAGCAGTACTTC
NA	NA	TRBV28	TRBJ2-7	CASSLLSYRQSSYEQYF	TGTGCCAGCAGTTTACTATCATACAGACAGAGCTCCTACGAGCAGTACTTC
NA	NA	TRBV12-3/TRBV12-4	TRBJ1-2	CASSRGVSYGYTF	TGTGCCAGCAGTCGAGGGGTTTCCTATGGCTACACCTTC
NA	NA	TRBV6-6	TRBJ1-4	CASIQGEKLFF	TGTGCCAGCATCCAGGGTGAAAAACTGTTTTTT
TRBD2	NA	TRBV28	TRBJ2-3	CAIRSGGAEDTQYF	TGTGCCATCCGTAGCGGGGGGGCGGAAGATACGCAGTATTTT
NA	NA	TRBV7-9	TRBJ1-1	CASSSGWGRRTEAFF	TGTGCCAGCAGCTCGGGATGGGGGCGGCGAACTGAAGCTTTCTTT
NA	few	TRBV7-2	TRBJ2-6	CASSLFVRSGANVLTF	TGTGCCAGCAGCTTATTTGTACGCTCTGGGGCCAACGTCCTGACTTTC
NA	NA	TRBV21-1	TRBJ2-3	CASSREKEGVGEDTQYF	TGTGCCAGCAGCAGGGAAAAGGAGGGGGTAGGTGAAGATACGCAGTATTTT
TRBD1	NA	TRBV7-2	TRBJ2-3	CASSSRGKADTQYF	TGTGCCAGCAGCTCCAGGGGGAAGGCAGATACGCAGTATTTT
NA	few	TRBV4-1	TRBJ1-1	CASSQLVINTEAFF	TGCGCCAGCAGCCAACTAGTTATTAACACTGAAGCTTTCTTT
NA	NA	TRBV5-1	TRBJ2-5	CASSPGTSQETQYF	TGCGCCAGCAGCCCGGGGACTTCCCAAGAGACCCAGTACTTC
TRBD1	NA	TRBV18	TRBJ2-2	CASSLTGYNTGELFF	TGTGCCAGCTCACTGACAGGGTATAACACCGGGGAGCTGTTTTTT
NA	NA	TRBV3-1/TRBV3-2	TRBJ1-5	CASSPGMGQPQHF	TGTGCCAGCAGCCCCGGGATGGGGCAGCCCCAGCATTTT
TRBD1	few	TRBV30	TRBJ1-1	CAWSAPDRGHLEAFF	TGTGCCTGGAGCGCCCCCGACAGGGGGCACCTTGAAGCTTTCTTT
TRBD2	once	TRBV10-3	TRBJ2-5	CAIGLAGGVQETQYF	TGTGCCATCGGGCTAGCGGGGGGAGTCCAAGAGACCCAGTACTTC
NA	NA	TRBV9	TRBJ1-5	CASRIVGLPQGSLNQPQHF	TGTGCCAGCAGAATCGTAGGGCTTCCCCAGGGGTCCCTAAATCAGCCCCAGCATTTT
TRBD1	NA	TRBV2	TRBJ1-4	CASSGDRGAREKLFF	TGTGCCAGCAGTGGGGACAGGGGAGCGCGGGAAAAACTGTTTTTT
NA	NA	TRBV19	TRBJ1-3	CASRRQAVVSGNTIYF	TGTGCCAGTAGAAGACAGGCGGTAGTCTCTGGAAACACCATATATTTT
NA	NA	TRBV5-6	TRBJ2-3	CASSTPLLGTSTDTQYF	TGTGCCAGCAGCACCCCGCTTCTTGGAACTAGCACAGATACGCAGTATTTT
TRBD1	NA	TRBV27	TRBJ1-2	CASRTPGQGVYGYTF	TGTGCCAGCAGAACTCCGGGACAGGGCGTCTATGGCTACACCTTC
TRBD2	NA	TRBV19	TRBJ2-7	CASSIVAGGPYEQYF	TGTGCCAGTAGTATTGTGGCGGGGGGGCCTTACGAGCAGTACTTC
NA	once	TRBV3-1/TRBV3-2	TRBJ2-1	CASKGGGSDNEQFF	TGTGCCAGCAAAGGCGGGGGCTCCGACAATGAGCAGTTCTTC
NA	NA	TRBV30	TRBJ1-2	CAWSSGGGYTF	TGTGCCTGGAGTTCCGGGGGGGGCTACACCTTC
NA	NA	TRBV7-3	TRBJ1-1	CASSAWVNTEAFF	TGTGCCAGCAGCGCATGGGTAAACACTGAAGCTTTCTTT
TRBD1	NA	TRBV27	TRBJ1-3	CASSLTGTGRNTIYF	TGTGCCAGCAGTCTCACCGGGACAGGGAGAAACACCATATATTTT
NA	NA	TRBV7-8	TRBJ2-3	CASTAPQGRTDTQYF	TGTGCCAGCACCGCCCCACAGGGTCGCACAGATACGCAGTATTTT
NA	NA	TRBV18	TRBJ2-5	CASSFGVAGETQYF	TGTGCCAGCTCATTCGGAGTTGCGGGGGAGACCCAGTACTTC
NA	NA	TRBV18	TRBJ1-1	CASSPRAGVPEAFF	TGTGCCAGCTCACCAAGGGCAGGGGTTCCTGAAGCTTTCTTT
NA	NA	TRBV4-2	TRBJ1-2	CASSHRRGNPVEGYTF	TGTGCCAGCAGCCATCGACGGGGCAACCCTGTAGAGGGCTACACCTTC
NA	few	TRBV2	TRBJ2-7	CASSETGRAPYEQYF	TGTGCCAGCAGTGAAACGGGACGGGCTCCCTACGAGCAGTACTTC
NA	NA	TRBV21-1	TRBJ2-7	CASSNEAGDSYEQYF	TGTGCCAGCAGCAATGAAGCGGGAGACTCCTACGAGCAGTACTTC
NA	few	TRBV14	TRBJ2-2	CASSPLGPGELFF	TGTGCCAGCAGCCCCCTCGGGCCCGGGGAGCTGTTTTTT
NA	NA	TRBV5-1	TRBJ2-5	CASSLRETQYF	TGCGCCAGCAGCTTAAGGGAGACCCAGTACTTC
NA	NA	TRBV29-1	TRBJ1-1	CSVVTVLNTEAFF	TGCAGCGTTGTGACAGTGCTCAACACTGAAGCTTTCTTT
TRBD2	NA	TRBV18	TRBJ2-2	CASSALAGRRTGELFF	TGTGCCAGCTCAGCTCTAGCGGGGAGGCGCACCGGGGAGCTGTTTTTT
NA	NA	TRBV20-1	TRBJ1-5	CSASSGNQPQHF	TGCAGTGCTAGTTCGGGGAATCAGCCCCAGCATTTT
NA	NA	TRBV4-2	TRBJ2-1	CASSQDRLGGYNEQFF	TGTGCCAGCAGCCAAGATCGACTGGGGGGCTACAATGAGCAGTTCTTC
TRBD2	NA	TRBV12-5	TRBJ2-4	CASASSLVGSGIAKNIQYF	TGTGCTAGTGCTTCGAGCCTAGTTGGTAGCGGGATAGCCAAAAACATTCAGTACTTC
TRBD2	NA	TRBV9	TRBJ2-4	CASSPERGLAKNIQYF	TGTGCCAGCAGCCCCGAGCGGGGGCTAGCCAAAAACATTCAGTACTTC
TRBD1	once	TRBV5-1	TRBJ2-7	CASSRGQGREQYF	TGCGCCAGCAGCAGGGGACAGGGTCGCGAGCAGTACTTC
NA	once	TRBV7-2	TRBJ1-1	CASSLDLQSNTEAFF	TGTGCCAGCAGCTTGGACCTTCAGAGTAACACTGAAGCTTTCTTT
NA	NA	TRBV15	TRBJ2-3	CATSRDFDTQYF	TGTGCCACCAGCAGAGATTTTGATACGCAGTATTTT
TRBD2	NA	TRBV11-2	TRBJ2-1	CASTLAGGSYNEQFF	TGTGCCAGCACCCTAGCGGGGGGCTCCTACAATGAGCAGTTCTTC
NA	NA	TRBV9	TRBJ2-7	CASSVAHGEQYF	TGTGCCAGCAGCGTAGCCCATGGCGAGCAGTACTTC
NA	NA	TRBV7-3	TRBJ2-3	CASSPGVSTDTQYF	TGTGCCAGCAGCCCCGGGGTTAGCACAGATACGCAGTATTTT
TRBD2	NA	TRBV7-8	TRBJ2-3	CASSSTSGVGDTQYF	TGTGCCAGCAGCTCAACTAGCGGGGTTGGAGATACGCAGTATTTT
NA	NA	TRBV7-9	TRBJ1-4	CASSLTQANEKLFF	TGTGCCAGCAGCTTGACCCAGGCTAATGAAAAACTGTTTTTT
NA	NA	TRBV12-5	TRBJ1-3	CASGLVLTSESNRGNTIYF	TGTGCTAGTGGTTTGGTATTGACATCCGAGAGCAACAGAGGAAACACCATATATTTT